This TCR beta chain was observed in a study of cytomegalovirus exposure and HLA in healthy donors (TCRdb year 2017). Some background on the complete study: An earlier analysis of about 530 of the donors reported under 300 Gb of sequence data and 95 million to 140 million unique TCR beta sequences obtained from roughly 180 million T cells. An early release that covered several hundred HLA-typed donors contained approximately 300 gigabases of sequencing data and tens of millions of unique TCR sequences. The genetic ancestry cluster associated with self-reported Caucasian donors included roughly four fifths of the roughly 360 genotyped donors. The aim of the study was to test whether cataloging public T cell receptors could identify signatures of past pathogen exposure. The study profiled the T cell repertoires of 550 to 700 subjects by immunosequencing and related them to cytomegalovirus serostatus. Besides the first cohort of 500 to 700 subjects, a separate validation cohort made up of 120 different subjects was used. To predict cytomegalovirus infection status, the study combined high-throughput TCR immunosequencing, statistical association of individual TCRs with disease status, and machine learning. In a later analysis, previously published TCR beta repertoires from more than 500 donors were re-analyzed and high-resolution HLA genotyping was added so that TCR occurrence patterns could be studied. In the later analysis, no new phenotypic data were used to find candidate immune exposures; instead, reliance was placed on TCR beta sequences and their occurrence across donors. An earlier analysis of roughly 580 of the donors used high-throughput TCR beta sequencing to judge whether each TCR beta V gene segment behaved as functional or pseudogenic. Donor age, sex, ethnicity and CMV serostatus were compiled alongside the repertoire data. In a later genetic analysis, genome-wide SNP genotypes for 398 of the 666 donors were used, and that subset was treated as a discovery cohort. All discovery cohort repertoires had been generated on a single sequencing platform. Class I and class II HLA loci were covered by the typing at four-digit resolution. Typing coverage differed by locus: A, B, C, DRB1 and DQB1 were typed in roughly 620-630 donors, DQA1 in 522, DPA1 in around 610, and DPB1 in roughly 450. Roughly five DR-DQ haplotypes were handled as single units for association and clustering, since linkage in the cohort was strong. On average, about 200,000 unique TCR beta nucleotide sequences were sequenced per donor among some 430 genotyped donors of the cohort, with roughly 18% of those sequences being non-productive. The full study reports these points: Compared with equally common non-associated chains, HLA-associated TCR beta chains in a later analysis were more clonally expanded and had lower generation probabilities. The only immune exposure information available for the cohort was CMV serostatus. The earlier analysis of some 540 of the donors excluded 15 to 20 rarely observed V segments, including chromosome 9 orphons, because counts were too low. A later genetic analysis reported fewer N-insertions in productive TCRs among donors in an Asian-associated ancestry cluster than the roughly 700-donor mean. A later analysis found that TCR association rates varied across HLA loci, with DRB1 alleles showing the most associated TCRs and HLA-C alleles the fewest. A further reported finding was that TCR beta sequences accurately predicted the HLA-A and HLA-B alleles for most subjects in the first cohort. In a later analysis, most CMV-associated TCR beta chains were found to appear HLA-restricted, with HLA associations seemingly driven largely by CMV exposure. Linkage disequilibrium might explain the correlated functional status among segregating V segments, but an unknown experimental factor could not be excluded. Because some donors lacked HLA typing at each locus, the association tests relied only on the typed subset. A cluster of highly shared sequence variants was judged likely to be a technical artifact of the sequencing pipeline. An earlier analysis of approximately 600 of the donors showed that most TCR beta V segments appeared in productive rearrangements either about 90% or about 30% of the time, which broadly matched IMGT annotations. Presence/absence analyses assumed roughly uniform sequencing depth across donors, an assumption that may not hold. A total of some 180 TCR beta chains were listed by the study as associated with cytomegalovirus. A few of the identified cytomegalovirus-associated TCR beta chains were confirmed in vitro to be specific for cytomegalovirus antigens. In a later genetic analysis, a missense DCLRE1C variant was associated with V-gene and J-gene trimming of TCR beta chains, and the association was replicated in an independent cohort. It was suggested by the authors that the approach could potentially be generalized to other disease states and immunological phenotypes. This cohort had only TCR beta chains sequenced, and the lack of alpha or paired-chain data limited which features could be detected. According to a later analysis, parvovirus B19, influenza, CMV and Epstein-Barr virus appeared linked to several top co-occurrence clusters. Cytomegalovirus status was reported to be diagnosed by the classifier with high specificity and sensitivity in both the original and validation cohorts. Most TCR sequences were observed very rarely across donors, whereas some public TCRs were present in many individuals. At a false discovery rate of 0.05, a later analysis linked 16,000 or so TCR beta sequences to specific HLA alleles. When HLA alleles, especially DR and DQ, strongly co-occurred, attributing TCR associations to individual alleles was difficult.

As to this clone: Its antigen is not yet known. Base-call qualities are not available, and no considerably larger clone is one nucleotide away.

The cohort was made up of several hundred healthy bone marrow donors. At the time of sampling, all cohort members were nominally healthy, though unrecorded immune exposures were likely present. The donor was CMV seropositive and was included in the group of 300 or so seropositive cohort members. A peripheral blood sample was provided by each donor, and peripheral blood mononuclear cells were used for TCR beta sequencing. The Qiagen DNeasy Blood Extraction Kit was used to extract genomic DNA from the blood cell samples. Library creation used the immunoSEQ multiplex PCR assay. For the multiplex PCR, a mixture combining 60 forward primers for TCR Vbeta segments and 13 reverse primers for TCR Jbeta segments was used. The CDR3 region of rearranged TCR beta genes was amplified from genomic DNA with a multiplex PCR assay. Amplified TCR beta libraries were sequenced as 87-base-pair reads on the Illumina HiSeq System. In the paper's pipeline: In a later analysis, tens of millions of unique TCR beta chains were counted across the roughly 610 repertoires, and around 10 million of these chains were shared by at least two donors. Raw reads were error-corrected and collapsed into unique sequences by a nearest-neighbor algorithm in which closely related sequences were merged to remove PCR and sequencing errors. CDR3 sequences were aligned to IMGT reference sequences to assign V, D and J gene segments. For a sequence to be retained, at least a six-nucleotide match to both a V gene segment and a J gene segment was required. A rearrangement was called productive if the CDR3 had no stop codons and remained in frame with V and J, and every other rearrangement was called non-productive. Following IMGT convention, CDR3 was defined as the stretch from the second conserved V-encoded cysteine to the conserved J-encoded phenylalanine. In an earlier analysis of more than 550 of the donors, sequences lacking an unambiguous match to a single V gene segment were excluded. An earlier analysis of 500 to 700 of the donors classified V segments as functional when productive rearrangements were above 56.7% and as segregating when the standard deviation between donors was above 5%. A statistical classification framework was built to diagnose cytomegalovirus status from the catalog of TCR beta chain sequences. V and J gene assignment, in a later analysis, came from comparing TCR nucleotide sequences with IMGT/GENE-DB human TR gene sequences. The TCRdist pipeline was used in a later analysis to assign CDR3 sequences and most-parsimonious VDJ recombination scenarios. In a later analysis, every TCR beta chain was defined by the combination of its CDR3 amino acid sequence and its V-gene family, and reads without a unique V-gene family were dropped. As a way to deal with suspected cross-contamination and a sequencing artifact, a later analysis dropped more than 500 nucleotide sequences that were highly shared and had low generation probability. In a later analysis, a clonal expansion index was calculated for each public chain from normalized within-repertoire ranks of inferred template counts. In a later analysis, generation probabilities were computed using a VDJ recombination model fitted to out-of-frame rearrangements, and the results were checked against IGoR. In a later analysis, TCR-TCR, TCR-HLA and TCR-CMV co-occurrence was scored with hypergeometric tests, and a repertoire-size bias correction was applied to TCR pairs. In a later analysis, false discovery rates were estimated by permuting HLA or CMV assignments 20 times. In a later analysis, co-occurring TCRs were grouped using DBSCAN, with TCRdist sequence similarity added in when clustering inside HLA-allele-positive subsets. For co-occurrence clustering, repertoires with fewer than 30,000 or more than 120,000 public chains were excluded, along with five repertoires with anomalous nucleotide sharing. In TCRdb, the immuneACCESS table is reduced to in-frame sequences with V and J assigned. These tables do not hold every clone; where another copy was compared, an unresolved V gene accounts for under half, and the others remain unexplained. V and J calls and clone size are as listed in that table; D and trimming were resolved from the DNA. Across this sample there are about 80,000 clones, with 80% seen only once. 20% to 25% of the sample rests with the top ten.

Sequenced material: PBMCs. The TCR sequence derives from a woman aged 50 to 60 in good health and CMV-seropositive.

The bases are TGTGCCAGCAGCGTAGTGGCAGGGCCAGGGGAGACCCAGTACTTC. Its product reads: CASSVVAGPGETQYF. The V gene is TRBV9 and the J gene is TRBJ2-5; TRBD1 is a possible D gene, resting on 5 matching bases. The germline V gene specifies SGDLS as CDR1 and YYNGEE as CDR2. The junction shows trimming of 0 bases on V and 5 bases on J, plus 14 bases between the germline ends. The CDR3, cysteine through phenylalanine, is 15 amino acids long. Only CDR3 DNA remains: 45 bases, in frame from the first base.